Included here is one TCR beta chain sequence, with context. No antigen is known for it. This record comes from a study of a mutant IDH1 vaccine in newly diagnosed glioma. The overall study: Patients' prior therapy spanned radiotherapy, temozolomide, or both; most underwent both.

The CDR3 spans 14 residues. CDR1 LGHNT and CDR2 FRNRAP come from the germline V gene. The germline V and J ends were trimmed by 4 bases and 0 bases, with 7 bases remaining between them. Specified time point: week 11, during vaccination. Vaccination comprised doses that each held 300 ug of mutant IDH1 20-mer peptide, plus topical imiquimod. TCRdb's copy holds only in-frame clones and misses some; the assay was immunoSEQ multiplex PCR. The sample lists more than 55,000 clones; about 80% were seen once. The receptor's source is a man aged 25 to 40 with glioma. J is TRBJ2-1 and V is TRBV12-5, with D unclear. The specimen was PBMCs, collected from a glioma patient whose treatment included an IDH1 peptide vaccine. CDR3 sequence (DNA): TGTGCTAGTGGTTCTGACTCCTCCTACAATGAGCAGTTCTTC. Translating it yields CASGSDSSYNEQFF.